Below are 16 T cell receptor beta chains sequenced from a single sample in a study of response to subunit inactivated influenza vaccine. Via MiXCR, TCRdb re-called the RT-PCR reads, giving one row per CDR3 protein. The table includes fewer than 650,000 distinct CDR3 sequences, over 10% detected once. The specimen was PBMCs from blood, collected 45 days after vaccination. These receptor sequences come from a man aged 45-65 years who received an inactivated influenza vaccine.

The V call is TRBV9, the J call TRBJ2-5; TRBD2 agrees at 11 bases. V dropped 6 bases and J dropped 2; count of bases not matched to a gene: 6. The V gene's germline CDR1 is SGDLS and CDR2 YYNGEE. There are 15 residues in the CDR3. CDR3: CASTPGLAVQETQYF. The CDR3 DNA sequence: TGTGCCAGCACCCCGGGACTAGCGGTACAAGAGACCCAGTACTTC.

The chain recombines TRBV25-1 with TRBJ1-2; 7 bases map to TRBD1. The trim removed 0 bases at V and 4 bases at J, leaving 8 bases unmatched. The CDR3 totals 16 residues. Germline loops: CDR1 MGHDK, CDR2 SYGVNS. This CDR3 is CASSEYSQGGVYGYTF. DNA of the CDR3: TGTGCCAGCAGTGAATATAGTCAGGGGGGCGTCTATGGCTACACCTTC.

Ten or more counts support this clonotype. The chain has TRBV27 and TRBJ1-4; no definite D call. V gave up 6 bases and J gave up 5 bases, with 7 bases separating them. This CDR3 is 12 amino acids long. Germline V CDR1 and CDR2: MNHEY, SMNVEV (reference sequence). For the CDR3, the DNA is TGTGCCAGCAGGCAGCAGAATGAAAAACTGTTTTTT. This codes for CASRQQNEKLFF.

This clonotype was counted a few times. The rearrangement joins TRBV28 to TRBJ1-2; D gene ambiguous. This CDR3 comprises 12 residues. In germline, CDR1 is MDHEN, CDR2 SYDVKM. V gave up 5 bases and J gave up 4 bases, with 8 bases separating them. CDR3 in amino acids: CASSTGRYGYTF. DNA for the CDR3: TGTGCCAGCAGTACCGGACGCTATGGCTACACCTTC.

The genes are TRBV20-1 and TRBJ2-2; 13 positions agree with TRBD2. V shed 2 bases and J 6 bases; nucleotides not matched to a gene: 3. CDR1 and CDR2 from the germline V gene are DFQATT and SNEGSKA (reference sequence). This CDR3 has 15 amino acids. The CDR3 reads CSARRTSGSSGELFF. The CDR3 DNA reads as TGCAGTGCTAGAAGGACTAGCGGGAGCTCCGGGGAGCTGTTTTTT.

This clonotype was detected only a few times. This chain joins TRBV7-3 and TRBJ2-5; weak D call: TRBD2 (5 bases). The CDR3 has 13 residues. Germline V CDR1 and CDR2: SGHTA, FQGTGA. The V end lost 3 bases, the J end lost 4 bases, and 9 bases lay between the germline ends. CDR3 sequence (DNA): TGTGCCAGCAGCTTCCAAGGAGGAGAGACCCAGTACTTC. The encoded protein is CASSFQGGETQYF. Filled out from reference TRBV7-3 and TRBJ2-5, the complete variable domain reads GAGVSQTPSNKVTEKGKYVELRCDPISGHTALYWYRQSLGQGPEFLIYFQGTGAADDSGLPNDRFFAVRPEGSVSTLKIQRTERGDSAVYLCASSFQGGETQYFGPGTRLLVL.

This clonotype was recorded at least ten times. The J gene is TRBJ2-7, the V gene TRBV12-3 or TRBV12-4; 7 nucleotides match TRBD1. The CDR3 runs 14 residues. V lost 6 bases to trimming and J lost 7 bases; unmatched junction nucleotides: 12. The CDR3 sequence: CASSPPIRQGEQYF. DNA of the CDR3: TGTGCCAGCAGCCCCCCTATAAGACAGGGAGAGCAGTACTTC.

The rearrangement links TRBV29-1 to TRBJ2-2; 7 bases map to TRBD1. The V gene's germline CDR1 is SQVTM and CDR2 ANQGSEA. This CDR3 is 14 amino acids long. Trimming cost V 6 bases and J 4 bases; bases outside gene matches: 8. CDR3 in DNA: TGCAGCGTCAGGACAGGTTCCACCACCGGGGAGCTGTTTTTT. Protein product: CSVRTGSTTGELFF.

This clonotype was seen more than once but under ten times. The rearrangement joins TRBV29-1 to TRBJ2-1; possible D gene TRBD1, 6 bases. Germline CDR1 is SQVTM and CDR2 is ANQGSEA. V lost 2 bases and J lost 3, with 17 bases in between. The CDR3 sequence is 16 residues long. Written as DNA, the CDR3 is TGCAGCGTTGAAAGGGGACGGGGACAAAGCTACAATGAGCAGTTCTTC. Its protein is CSVERGRGQSYNEQFF.

The J gene is TRBJ2-5, the V gene TRBV5-1; D gene uncertain. V lost 2 bases, J lost 5 bases, and 13 bases lay in between. CDR3 length equals 14 residues. In germline, CDR1 is SGHRS, CDR2 YFSETQ. CDR3 nucleotides: TGCGCCAGCAGCTTTGGTTCGTCACCCGAGACCCAGTACTTC. It translates to CASSFGSSPETQYF. The entire variable domain, with the rest obtained from reference TRBV5-1 and TRBJ2-5, is as follows: KAGVTQTPRYLIKTRGQQVTLSCSPISGHRSVSWYQQTPGQGLQFLFEYFSETQRNKGNFPGRFSGRQFSNSRSEMNVSTLELGDSALYLCASSFGSSPETQYFGPGTRLLVL.

Here the CDR3 DNA reads TGCGCCAGCAGCCAGGCCGGGACAGGGGAGTTTGGCAAAAACATTCAGTACTTC. It specifies CASSQAGTGEFGKNIQYF. This chain links TRBV4-1 with TRBJ2-4; 10 nucleotides line up with TRBD1. CDR3 size: 18 residues. The junction had 11 bases not matched to a gene; V was cut back by 3 bases and J by 3 bases. CDR1 and CDR2 from the germline V gene are MGHRA and YSYEKL.

This chain links TRBV4-1 with TRBJ2-1; 9 bases agree with TRBD2. V was clipped by 5 bases and J by 3 bases; unmatched bases: 2. The CDR3 covers 14 residues. Germline CDR1 and CDR2: MGHRA and YSYEKL. The CDR3 protein is CASSGTSLYNEQFF. The DNA of the CDR3 is TGCGCCAGCAGCGGGACTAGCCTCTACAATGAGCAGTTCTTC.

This clonotype was observed a handful of times. This rearrangement joins TRBV4-2 to TRBJ2-7; D uncertain. This CDR3 comprises 15 residues. Per the germline V gene, CDR1 is LGHNA and CDR2 is YNFKEQ. V shed 4 bases and J shed 2 bases, with 15 bases lying between them. CDR3 sequence: CASSPSRFGTYEQYF. The CDR3 DNA is TGTGCCAGCAGCCCGTCCAGATTTGGGACCTACGAGCAGTACTTC.

The J gene is TRBJ1-1, the V gene TRBV12-3 or TRBV12-4; TRBD1 aligns across 8 bases. V dropped 5 bases and J dropped 8; count of bases not matched to a gene: 4. This CDR3 has 12 amino acids. DNA for the CDR3: TGTGCCAGCAGTCGGACAGGGTTCGAAGCTTTCTTT. Translation gives CASSRTGFEAFF.

The V call is TRBV14, the J call TRBJ2-5; D call uncertain. Germline assignment: CDR1 SGHDN and CDR2 FVKESK. V gave up 0 bases and J gave up 7 bases, with 12 bases separating them. CDR3 length: 14 residues. CDR3 DNA: TGTGCCAGCAGCCAAGATATGAGTGCGAGGACCCAGTACTTC. Encoded protein: CASSQDMSARTQYF.

This clonotype was seen a few times. CDR3 nucleotide sequence: TGCGCCAGCAGCCAAAGACAGGACGGTGGCTCCTACGAGCAGTACTTC. Translated: CASSQRQDGGSYEQYF. This chain uses TRBV4-1 with TRBJ2-7; D is possibly TRBD1 (6 bases). CDR1 MGHRA and CDR2 YSYEKL come from the germline V gene. V lost 2 bases to trimming and J lost 0 bases, with 14 bases between them. There are 16 residues in the CDR3.